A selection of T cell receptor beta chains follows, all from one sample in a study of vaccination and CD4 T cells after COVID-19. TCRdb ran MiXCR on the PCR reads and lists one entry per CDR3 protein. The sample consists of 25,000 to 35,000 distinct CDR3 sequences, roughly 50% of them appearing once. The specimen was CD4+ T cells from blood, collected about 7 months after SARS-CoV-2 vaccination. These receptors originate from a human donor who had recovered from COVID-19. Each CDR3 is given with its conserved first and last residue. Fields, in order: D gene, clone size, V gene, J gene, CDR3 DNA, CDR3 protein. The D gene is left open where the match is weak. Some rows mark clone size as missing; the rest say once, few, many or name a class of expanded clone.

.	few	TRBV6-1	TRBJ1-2	TGTGCCAGCAGTGTCCGACATGGCTACACCTTC	CASSVRHGYTF
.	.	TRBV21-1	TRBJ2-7	TGTGCCAGCAGCAAAGTAAGGATAGGGCGCCGGGGCCACGAGCAGTACTTC	CASSKVRIGRRGHEQYF
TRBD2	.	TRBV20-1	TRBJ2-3	TGCAGTGCCCACCCCTGGACTAGGATGATCCCAGATACGCAGTATTTT	CSAHPWTRMIPDTQYF
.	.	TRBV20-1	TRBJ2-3	TGCAGTGCTCCTCTAGCAAGCACAGATACGCAGTATTTT	CSAPLASTDTQYF
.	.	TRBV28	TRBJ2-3	TGTGCCAGCAGTTTGGGCAGGGGCGGTTCAGATACGCAGTATTTT	CASSLGRGGSDTQYF
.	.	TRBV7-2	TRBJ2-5	TGTGCCCCTAGGAGACCTGAGAGCGGAGAGACCCAGTACTTC	CAPRRPESGETQYF
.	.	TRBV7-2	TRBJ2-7	TGTGCCAGCAGCCCCATCGACTACGAGCAGTACTTC	CASSPIDYEQYF
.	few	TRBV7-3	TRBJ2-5	TGTGCCAGCAGCTTAATGGGCCTAGCGAAAGAGACCCAGTACTTC	CASSLMGLAKETQYF
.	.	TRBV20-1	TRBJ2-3	TGCAGTGCTCGACTCTCCTATACGCAGTATTTT	CSARLSYTQYF
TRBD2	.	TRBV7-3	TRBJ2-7	TGTGCCAGCAGTCGACTAGCGGGAGCCTCCTACGAGCAGTACTTC	CASSRLAGASYEQYF
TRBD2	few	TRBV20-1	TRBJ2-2	TGCAGTGCTAACGGGAGGGTTACCGGGGAGCTGTTTTTT	CSANGRVTGELFF
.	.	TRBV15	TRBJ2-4	TGTGCCACCAGCAGAGCCGTGACAGAATTAGCCAAAAACATTCAGTACTTC	CATSRAVTELAKNIQYF
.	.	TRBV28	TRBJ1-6	TGTGCCAGCATAACCGGGGGGAGGGTGGGTTCACCCCTCCACTTT	CASITGGRVGSPLHF
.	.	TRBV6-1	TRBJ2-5	TGTGCCAGCAGCCACGCCGGGACCCAGTACTTC	CASSHAGTQYF
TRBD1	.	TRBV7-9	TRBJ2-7	TGTGCCAGCAGCCATACCGGACAGGGAAATAGGTACGAGCAGTACTTC	CASSHTGQGNRYEQYF
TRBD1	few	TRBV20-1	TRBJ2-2	TGCAGTGCTAGGGACAGGGGGAACACCGGGGAGCTGTTTTTT	CSARDRGNTGELFF
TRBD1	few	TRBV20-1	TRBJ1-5	TGCAGTGCTGGGGCTGGGACAGGGACAACCTTTCGCAATCAGCCCCAGCATTTT	CSAGAGTGTTFRNQPQHF
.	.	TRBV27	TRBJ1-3	TGTGCCAGCAGTTTAACGGAGACTGGAAACACCATATATTTT	CASSLTETGNTIYF
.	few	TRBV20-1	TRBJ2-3	TGCAGTGCTAGAGACGCAGGGTGGTGGACAGATACGCAGTATTTT	CSARDAGWWTDTQYF
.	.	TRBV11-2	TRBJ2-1	TGTGCCAGCAGCTTAGGAGGCCATGAGCAGTTCTTC	CASSLGGHEQFF
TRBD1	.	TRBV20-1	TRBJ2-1	TGCAGTGCGGCTGGACAGGGGGCAACGGGCTACAATGAGCAGTTCTTC	CSAAGQGATGYNEQFF
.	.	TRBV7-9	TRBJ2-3	TGTGCCAGCAGCTTTAGCGGTAGCACAGATACGCAGTATTTT	CASSFSGSTDTQYF
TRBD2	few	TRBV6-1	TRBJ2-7	TGTGCCACATGGGCTAGCGGGAGGTTCGAGCAGTACTTC	CATWASGRFEQYF
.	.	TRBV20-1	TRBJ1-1	TGCAGTGCCGGAGGGACTTTCACTGAAGCTTTCTTT	CSAGGTFTEAFF
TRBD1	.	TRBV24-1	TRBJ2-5	TGTGCCACCAGTGACCCCGGGACAGGGGGCTTAGAGACCCAGTACTTC	CATSDPGTGGLETQYF
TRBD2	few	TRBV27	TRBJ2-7	TGTGCCAGCAGTTATAGCGGGATACACGAGCAGTACTTC	CASSYSGIHEQYF
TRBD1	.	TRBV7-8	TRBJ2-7	TGTGCCAGCAGCTTAGCCCGCGGGACAGGGAGCTCCTACGAGCAGTACTTC	CASSLARGTGSSYEQYF